Listed below are T cell receptor beta chains from one sample, sequenced in a study of long-term antiretroviral therapy in people with HIV. The table came from immunoSEQ multiplex PCR; TCRdb's copy has only in-frame clones and leaves some out. The data contain about 10,000 clones, 80% to 85% of them singletons. The sequenced sample was unsorted PBMCs, obtained 0.3 years before starting antiretroviral therapy. The receptors derive from a man aged 25 to 40 with HIV. CDR3s leave out the opening cysteine and the closing phenylalanine or tryptophan.

CDR3 length: 12; J gene: TRBJ1-2; V gene: TRBV7-8; CDR3 protein: ASSLLAGGGGYT
CDR3 length: 11; J gene: TRBJ2-7; V gene: TRBV19; CDR3 protein: ASRGRVPHEQY
CDR3 length: 15; J gene: TRBJ2-6; V gene: TRBV7-2; CDR3 protein: ASSISGGAAGANVLT
CDR3 length: 10; J gene: TRBJ2-1; V gene: TRBV19; CDR3 protein: ASSIVHNEQF
CDR3 length: 11; J gene: TRBJ1-2; V gene: TRBV7-9; CDR3 protein: ASSLSGPYGYT
CDR3 length: 9; J gene: TRBJ2-7; V gene: TRBV11-2; CDR3 protein: ASSLTHEQY
CDR3 length: 12; J gene: TRBJ1-2; V gene: TRBV27; CDR3 protein: ASSLSLGSYGYT
CDR3 length: 14; J gene: TRBJ2-1; V gene: TRBV4-1; CDR3 protein: ASSQYAQKGTNEQF
CDR3 length: 12; J gene: TRBJ2-6; V gene: TRBV14; CDR3 protein: ASIGGAGANVLT
CDR3 length: 11; J gene: TRBJ1-2; V gene: TRBV19; CDR3 protein: ASTLAGAYGYT
CDR3 length: 12; J gene: TRBJ2-7; V gene: TRBV7-6; CDR3 protein: ASSLESGAYEQY
CDR3 length: 11; J gene: TRBJ2-7; V gene: TRBV27; CDR3 protein: ASSFGTGYEQY
CDR3 length: 12; J gene: TRBJ1-1; V gene: TRBV6-6; CDR3 protein: ASSPTGGAGEAF
CDR3 length: 14; J gene: TRBJ2-2; V gene: TRBV27; CDR3 protein: ASSLSPQGGTGELF
CDR3 length: 13; J gene: TRBJ2-7; V gene: TRBV6-5; CDR3 protein: ASSYLQATSYEQY
CDR3 length: 11; J gene: TRBJ2-7; V gene: TRBV27; CDR3 protein: ASSFRDGREQY
CDR3 length: 9; J gene: TRBJ1-1; V gene: TRBV30; CDR3 protein: AWLVNTEAF
CDR3 length: 12; J gene: TRBJ2-5; V gene: TRBV9; CDR3 protein: ASSVGTYQETQY
CDR3 length: 14; J gene: TRBJ2-1; V gene: TRBV5-6; CDR3 protein: ASSLTSGREINEQF
CDR3 length: 14; J gene: TRBJ1-2; V gene: TRBV18; CDR3 protein: ASSPTTGSANYGYT
CDR3 length: 14; J gene: TRBJ2-3; V gene: TRBV7-8; CDR3 protein: ASSSLERGMADTQY
CDR3 length: 12; J gene: TRBJ1-5; V gene: TRBV23-1; CDR3 protein: ASSLRRRLQPQH
CDR3 length: 10; J gene: TRBJ2-1; V gene: TRBV4-1; CDR3 protein: ASSQVGNEQF
CDR3 length: 12; J gene: TRBJ1-2; V gene: TRBV6-1; CDR3 protein: ASSEAGTDYGYT
CDR3 length: 10; J gene: TRBJ1-2; V gene: TRBV30; CDR3 protein: AWSFRSSGYT
CDR3 length: 13; J gene: TRBJ2-2; V gene: TRBV5-1; CDR3 protein: ASSWDRGSNGELF
CDR3 length: 15; J gene: TRBJ2-5; V gene: TRBV5-6; CDR3 protein: ASSNQLDRGRIETQY
CDR3 length: 14; J gene: TRBJ2-1; V gene: TRBV15; CDR3 protein: ATSRGGTGGYNEQF
CDR3 length: 15; J gene: TRBJ1-2; V gene: TRBV7-9; CDR3 protein: ASSLQPLDRKSYGYT
CDR3 length: 13; J gene: TRBJ1-2; V gene: TRBV5-1; CDR3 protein: ASRLGGTTNYGYT
CDR3 length: 14; J gene: TRBJ1-2; V gene: TRBV5-6; CDR3 protein: ASSFGTGASNYGYT
CDR3 length: 14; J gene: TRBJ2-2; V gene: TRBV5-4; CDR3 protein: ASSRPGQGYTGELF
CDR3 length: 11; J gene: TRBJ2-5; V gene: TRBV7-2; CDR3 protein: ASSSLGGETQY
CDR3 length: 12; J gene: TRBJ2-1; V gene: TRBV14; CDR3 protein: ASSQGGSYNEQF
CDR3 length: 8; J gene: TRBJ2-4; V gene: TRBV20-1; CDR3 protein: SARRNIQY
CDR3 length: 13; J gene: TRBJ2-2; V gene: TRBV10-1; CDR3 protein: ASSAKGTYTGELF
CDR3 length: 9; J gene: TRBJ1-1; V gene: TRBV30; CDR3 protein: AWTLNTEAF
CDR3 length: 11; J gene: TRBJ2-5; V gene: TRBV5-1; CDR3 protein: ASSLGNRETQY
CDR3 length: 13; J gene: TRBJ2-3; V gene: TRBV6-5; CDR3 protein: ASSYSRGSTDTQY
CDR3 length: 12; J gene: TRBJ2-2; V gene: TRBV6-4; CDR3 protein: ASSEREGPGELF
CDR3 length: 16; J gene: TRBJ2-7; V gene: TRBV27; CDR3 protein: ASSLTQLASGAIYEQY
CDR3 length: 11; J gene: TRBJ1-5; V gene: TRBV25-1; CDR3 protein: ASSGQGGQPQH
CDR3 length: 14; J gene: TRBJ2-3; V gene: TRBV5-1; CDR3 protein: ASSFGQGAIADTQY
CDR3 length: 14; J gene: TRBJ1-1; V gene: TRBV6-4; CDR3 protein: ASSETETGTNTEAF